These 10 T cell receptor beta chains came from one sample sequenced in a study of radiotherapy plus CTLA-4 blockade in lung cancer. Assay: immunoSEQ multiplex PCR; the TCRdb copy retains only in-frame clones and omits some. The sample includes more than 65,000 clones, less than 90% seen only once; the top ten take 0.82%. The material sequenced was peripheral blood, taken from a patient treated with radiotherapy plus ipilimumab. Receptors originate from a human donor with non-small cell lung cancer who had stable disease on radiotherapy plus ipilimumab.

The rearrangement links TRBV28 to TRBJ2-5; 8 bases are a match to TRBD2. CDR1 and CDR2 from the germline V gene are MDHEN and SYDVKM. The CDR3 sequence is 14 residues long. V shed 6 bases, J shed 5 bases, and the junction held 8 bases outside the gene matches. CDR3 in DNA: TGTGCCAGCAGCCCGGGGGGGAGACGGGAGACCCAGTACTTC. Amino acid sequence: CASSPGGRRETQYF.

V usage is TRBV30 and J usage is TRBJ2-1, with D unresolved. CDR3 length: 13 residues. V dropped 3 bases and J dropped 0 bases, with 6 bases sitting between them. Germline lookup yields CDR1 GTSNPN and CDR2 SVGIG (reference sequence). CDR3 in amino acids: CAWRGTSYNEQFF. The DNA for the CDR3 is TGTGCCTGGAGGGGAACCTCCTACAATGAGCAGTTCTTC.

This clone was counted between two and nine times. The rearrangement uses TRBV7-9 and TRBJ2-2; D unresolved. CDR1 and CDR2 from the germline V gene are SEHNR and FQNEAQ (reference sequence). CDR3 size: 13 residues. V lost 2 bases and J 5 bases, leaving 6 bases between the germline ends. This CDR3 is CASSLTSTGELFF. The CDR3 region has the DNA TGTGCCAGCAGCTTAACCAGTACCGGGGAGCTGTTTTTT. Based on the CDR3 plus reference TRBV7-9 and TRBJ2-2, the full variable domain is DTGVSQNPRHKITKRGQNVTFRCDPISEHNRLYWYRQTLGQGPEFLTYFQNEAQLEKSRLLSDRFSAERPKGSFSTLEIQRTEQGDSAMYLCASSLTSTGELFFGEGSRLTVL.

The V gene is TRBV10-2, the J gene TRBJ2-7, with D tentatively TRBD1 or TRBD2 (6 bases each). Trimming stripped 5 bases from V and 2 bases from J, with 13 bases between. Germline CDR1 is WSHSY and CDR2 is SAAADI. The CDR3 runs to 14 residues. CDR3 in DNA: TGCGCCAGCAGTATGGCGGGGACACCCTACGAGCAGTACTTC. Translating gives CASSMAGTPYEQYF.

The gene calls are TRBV30 and TRBJ1-5, with 7 bases matching TRBD1. The germline V gene has CDR1 GTSNPN and CDR2 SVGIG (reference sequence). Trimming cost V 1 base and J 11 bases; bases outside gene matches: 8. The CDR3 runs to 13 residues. In DNA, the CDR3 is TGTGCCTGGAGTGCCCCGGCAGGGGGGACCCAGCATTTT. This encodes CAWSAPAGGTQHF.

The chain carries TRBV19 and TRBJ2-2; D is uncertain. V was trimmed by 5 bases and J by 1 base, leaving 5 bases between them. The germline CDR1 and CDR2 sequences are LNHDA and SQIVND (reference sequence). This CDR3 region has 13 residues. The CDR3 region is CASSRQNTGELFF. The CDR3 DNA reads TGTGCCAGTAGTCGGCAGAACACCGGGGAGCTGTTTTTT. The full variable domain, completed using reference TRBV19 and TRBJ2-2, is DGGITQSPKYLFRKEGQNVTLSCEQNLNHDAMYWYRQDPGQGLRLIYYSQIVNDFQKGDIAEGYSVSREKKESFPLTVTSAQKNPTAFYLCASSRQNTGELFFGEGSRLTVL.

The J gene is TRBJ1-1, the V gene TRBV29-1; D unclear. Looked up from germline, CDR1 is SQVTM and CDR2 is ANQGSEA. This CDR3 contains 8 residues. Trimming stripped 6 bases from V and 8 bases from J, with 4 bases between. This CDR3 is CSVGEAFF. In nucleotides, the CDR3 is TGCAGCGTCGGCGAAGCTTTCTTT.

This chain links TRBV11-1 with TRBJ1-1; D is perhaps TRBD1 (5 bases). Germline V gene data show CDR1 as SGHAT and CDR2 as FQDESV (reference sequence). The V and J ends lost 6 bases and 1 base respectively, with 24 bases between them. There are 18 residues in the CDR3. The CDR3 loop is CASRNRANRGRPNTEAFF. In DNA, the CDR3 is TGTGCCAGCAGGAACAGAGCGAACCGGGGACGCCCGAACACTGAAGCTTTCTTT.

Only one count was recorded for this clone. The genes are TRBV7-9 and TRBJ2-7; D remains ambiguous. This CDR3 is 15 amino acids long. Trimming pared 6 bases from V and 2 bases from J, leaving 17 bases between. CDR1 is SEHNR and CDR2 is FQNEAQ in the germline V gene (reference sequence). DNA for the CDR3: TGTGCCAGCAGTCCAGGCCGCGGTAAAACCTACGAGCAGTACTTC. Amino acid sequence: CASSPGRGKTYEQYF.

This chain connects TRBV6-1 to TRBJ1-2, with TRBD1 matching 7 bases. The germline CDR1 and CDR2 sequences are MNHNS and SASEGT. CDR3 size: 13 residues. Trimming removed 2 bases from V and 10 bases from J; junction bases left unmatched: 7. The CDR3 is CASSEWPDRFYTF. The CDR3 DNA follows: TGTGCCAGCAGTGAATGGCCGGACAGGTTCTACACCTTC.